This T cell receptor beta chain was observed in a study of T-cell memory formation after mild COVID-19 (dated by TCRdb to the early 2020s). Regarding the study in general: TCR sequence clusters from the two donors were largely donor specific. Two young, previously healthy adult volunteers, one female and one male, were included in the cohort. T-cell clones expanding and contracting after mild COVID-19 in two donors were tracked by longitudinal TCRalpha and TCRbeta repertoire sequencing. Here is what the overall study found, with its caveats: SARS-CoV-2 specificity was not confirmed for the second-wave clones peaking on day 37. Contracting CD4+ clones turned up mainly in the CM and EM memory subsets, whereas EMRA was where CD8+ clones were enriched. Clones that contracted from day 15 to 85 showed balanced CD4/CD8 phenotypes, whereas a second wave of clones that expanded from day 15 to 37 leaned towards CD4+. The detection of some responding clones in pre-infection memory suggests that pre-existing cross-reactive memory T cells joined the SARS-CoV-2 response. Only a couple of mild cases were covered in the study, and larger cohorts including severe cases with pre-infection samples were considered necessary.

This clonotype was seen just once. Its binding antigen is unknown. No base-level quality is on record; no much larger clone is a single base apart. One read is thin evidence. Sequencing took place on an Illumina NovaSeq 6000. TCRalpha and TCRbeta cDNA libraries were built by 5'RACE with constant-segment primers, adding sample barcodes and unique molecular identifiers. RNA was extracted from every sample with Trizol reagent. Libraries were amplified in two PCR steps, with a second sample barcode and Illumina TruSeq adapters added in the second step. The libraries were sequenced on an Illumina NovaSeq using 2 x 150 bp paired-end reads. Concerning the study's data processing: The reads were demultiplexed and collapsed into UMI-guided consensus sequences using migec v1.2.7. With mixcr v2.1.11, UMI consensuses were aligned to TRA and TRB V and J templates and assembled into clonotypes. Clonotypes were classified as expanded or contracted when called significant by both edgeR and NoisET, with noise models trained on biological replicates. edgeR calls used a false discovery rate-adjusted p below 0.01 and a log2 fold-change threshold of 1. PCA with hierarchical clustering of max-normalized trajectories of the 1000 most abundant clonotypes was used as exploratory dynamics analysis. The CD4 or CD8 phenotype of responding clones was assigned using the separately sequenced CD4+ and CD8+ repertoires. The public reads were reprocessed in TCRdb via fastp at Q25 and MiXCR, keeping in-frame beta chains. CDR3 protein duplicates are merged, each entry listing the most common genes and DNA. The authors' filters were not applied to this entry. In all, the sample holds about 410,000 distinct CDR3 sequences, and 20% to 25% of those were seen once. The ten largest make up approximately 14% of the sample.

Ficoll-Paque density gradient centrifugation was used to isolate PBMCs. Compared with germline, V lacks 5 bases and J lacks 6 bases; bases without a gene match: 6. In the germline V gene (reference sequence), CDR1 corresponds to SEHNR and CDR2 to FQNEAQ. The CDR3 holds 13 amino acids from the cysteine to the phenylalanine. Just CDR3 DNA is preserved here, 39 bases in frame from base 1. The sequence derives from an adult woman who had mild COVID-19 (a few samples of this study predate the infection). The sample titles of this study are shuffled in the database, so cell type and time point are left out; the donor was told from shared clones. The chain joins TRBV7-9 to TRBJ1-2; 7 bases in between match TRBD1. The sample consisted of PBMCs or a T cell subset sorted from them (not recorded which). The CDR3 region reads CASSQPGQHGYTF. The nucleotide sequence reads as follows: TGTGCCAGCAGCCAGCCGGGACAGCATGGCTACACCTTC.